The 26 T cell receptor beta chains below come from one sample, sequenced in a study of blood T cell repertoires in COVID-19 (dated by TCRdb to about 2020). Preparation of the library involved the immunoSEQ multiplex PCR assay. Entries here come from immuneACCESS through TCRdb and include only in-frame sequences with V and J called. Some clones fail to appear in such tables; in the studies checked, an unresolved V gene covers under half of the shortfall, and the cause of the remainder is unknown. For this sample the table gives approximately 50,000 clones, of which approximately 89% were detected only once. Around 30% of the sample belongs to the ten largest clones. Sequencing input: peripheral blood. All receptors come from a woman of 80 years or more with acute or convalescent COVID-19.

The V gene is TRBV28, the J gene TRBJ2-3; maybe TRBD1 (6 bases). Germline CDR1 MDHEN, CDR2 SYDVKM. V was clipped by 2 bases and J by 3 bases, with 12 bases between them. The CDR3 spans 15 residues. CDR3 DNA: TGTGCCAGCAGTTTAACAGGGACGGGGACAGATACGCAGTATTTT. Its protein is CASSLTGTGTDTQYF.

The chain combines TRBV3-1 (or the pseudogene TRBV3-2) with TRBJ2-2; possibly TRBD2 for D (7 bases). This CDR3 comprises 19 residues. Germline V gene data show CDR1 as LGHDT and CDR2 as YNNKEL (reference sequence). With 0 bases removed from V and 3 bases from J, the gap between germline ends came to 20 bases. The CDR3 region has the DNA TGTGCCAGCAGCCAAGAGGGGGGGCGCGGAAGTCCCTACACCGGGGAGCTGTTTTTT. This encodes CASSQEGGRGSPYTGELFF.

The chain combines TRBV2 with TRBJ1-2; a possible D gene is TRBD1 (6 bases). The CDR3 totals 13 residues. Germline values: CDR1 SNHLY, CDR2 FYNNEI. Trimming left V 7 bases short and J 2 bases short, with 11 bases between. The DNA for the CDR3 is TGTGCCAGCATGCAGGGGTGGAACTATGGCTACACCTTC. It yields the protein CASMQGWNYGYTF.

The V call is TRBV3-1 (or the pseudogene TRBV3-2), the J call TRBJ2-1, with 11 bases fitting TRBD2. V dropped 4 bases and J dropped 3; count of bases not matched to a gene: 8. CDR1 and CDR2 (germline): LGHDT, YNNKEL (reference sequence). The length of the CDR3 is 17 residues. This CDR3 is CASSLPSSGGLYNEQFF. DNA for the CDR3: TGTGCCAGCAGCCTCCCCTCTAGCGGGGGGCTCTACAATGAGCAGTTCTTC.

The rearrangement links TRBV6-5 to TRBJ1-1; D ambiguous. V was shortened by 5 bases and J by 5 bases, with 12 bases between the two germline ends. Looked up from germline, CDR1 is MNHEY and CDR2 is SVGAGI. The CDR3 consists of 13 residues. The DNA of the CDR3 is TGTGCCAGCAGTCCGCCCGGCGGGACTGAAGCTTTCTTT. Translation gives CASSPPGGTEAFF.

V usage is TRBV5-1 and J usage is TRBJ2-3; possibly TRBD1 for D (5 bases). V shed 0 bases and J shed 2 bases, with 7 bases lying between them. CDR3 length equals 14 residues. Germline V lookup: CDR1 SGHRS, CDR2 YFSETQ. CDR3 protein: CASSLGQHTDTQYF. The DNA for the CDR3 is TGCGCCAGCAGCTTGGGACAGCACACAGATACGCAGTATTTT.

This clone appeared a single time. This chain links TRBV10-3 with TRBJ1-2, with TRBD1 identical over 9 bases. V trimming: 4 bases; J trimming: 3 bases; junction bases outside the gene matches: 6. Germline assignment: CDR1 ENHRY and CDR2 SYGVKD. The CDR3 consists of 15 residues. The DNA for the CDR3 is TGTGCCATCAGTGCCGGGACAGGGTTATACTATGGCTACACCTTC. Protein: CAISAGTGLYYGYTF.

The genes are TRBV5-1 and TRBJ2-7; 14 bases align to TRBD2. Trimming took 4 bases from V and 1 from J; bases not matched to a gene: 7. The CDR3 consists of 17 residues. The germline V gene has CDR1 SGHRS and CDR2 YFSETQ. CDR3 sequence (DNA): TGCGCCAGCAGCCCAGGACTAGCGGGGGGCCTTTCCTACGAGCAGTACGTC. Its protein product is CASSPGLAGGLSYEQYV.

This chain uses TRBV4-1 with TRBJ1-4; 7 bases align to TRBD1. The germline V gene encodes CDR1 MGHRA and CDR2 YSYEKL. With V trimmed by 0 bases and J by 8 bases, 3 bases remained unmatched. This CDR3 is built from 14 residues. The CDR3, as DNA: TGCGCCAGCAGCCAAGAGACAGGGAGGGAAAAACTGTTTTTT. Residues: CASSQETGREKLFF.

This clone was detected a few times. The chain joins TRBV2 to TRBJ2-2, with TRBD2 as a possible D gene (7 bases). The CDR3 has 16 amino acids. V was shortened by 4 bases and J by 4 bases, with 16 bases between the two germline ends. The germline V gene encodes CDR1 SNHLY and CDR2 FYNNEI. The CDR3 is CASSASGGASTGELFF. CDR3 DNA sequence: TGTGCCAGCAGTGCTAGTGGGGGGGCCAGCACCGGGGAGCTGTTTTTT.

This chain joins TRBV5-1 and TRBJ1-1, with D hard to call. V gave up 5 bases and J gave up 2 bases, with 7 bases separating them. The CDR3 runs 12 residues. The germline V gene encodes CDR1 SGHRS and CDR2 YFSETQ. This CDR3 is CASRYSNTEAFF. In nucleotides, the CDR3 is TGCGCCAGCAGGTACAGTAACACTGAAGCTTTCTTT.

The chain combines TRBV19 with TRBJ2-1; TRBD1 matches at 8 bases. Trimming removed 3 bases from V and 11 bases from J; junction bases left unmatched: 6. The CDR3 is made up of 13 amino acids. Germline V CDR1 and CDR2: LNHDA, SQIVND (reference sequence). CDR3 protein: CASSISRGPQQFF. For the CDR3, the DNA is TGTGCCAGTAGTATCAGCAGGGGGCCCCAGCAGTTCTTC. Drawing the rest from reference TRBV19 and TRBJ2-1, the complete variable domain is DGGITQSPKYLFRKEGQNVTLSCEQNLNHDAMYWYRQDPGQGLRLIYYSQIVNDFQKGDIAEGYSVSREKKESFPLTVTSAQKNPTAFYLCASSISRGPQQFFGPGTRLTVL.

This chain connects TRBV6-4 to TRBJ2-2; D perhaps matches TRBD1 (6 bases). The CDR3 sequence is 14 residues long. Between the trimmed V and J ends, which lost 6 bases and 6 bases, there was a span of 14 bases. CDR1 MRHNA and CDR2 SNTAGT come from the germline V gene. This chain's CDR3 is CASRQDSGAGELFF. The CDR3 nucleotides read TGTGCCAGCAGACAGGACAGTGGGGCCGGGGAGCTGTTTTTT.

V usage is TRBV4-2 and J usage is TRBJ2-1; 8 nucleotides align to TRBD2. The germline V gene encodes CDR1 LGHNA and CDR2 YNFKEQ. The CDR3 contains 17 residues. The ends lost 1 base at V and 7 bases at J; junction bases unmatched: 12. The CDR3, as DNA: TGTGCCAGCAGCCAAGGAAGCTCTCCGGGGGGGCAGAATGAGCAGTTCTTC. It codes for CASSQGSSPGGQNEQFF.

As DNA, the CDR3 is TGCGCCAGCAGCTTGGAAACTAGCGGACCCTACAATGAGCAGTTCTTC. Amino acids: CASSLETSGPYNEQFF. The rearrangement joins TRBV5-1 to TRBJ2-1, with 8 bases matching TRBD2. With 0 bases clipped from V and 2 bases from J, the junction kept 4 bases outside the gene matches. Germline CDR1 SGHRS, CDR2 YFSETQ. The CDR3 consists of 16 residues. The full variable domain, in which reference TRBV5-1 and TRBJ2-1 provide the parts outside the CDR3, is KAGVTQTPRYLIKTRGQQVTLSCSPISGHRSVSWYQQTPGQGLQFLFEYFSETQRNKGNFPGRFSGRQFSNSRSEMNVSTLELGDSALYLCASSLETSGPYNEQFFGPGTRLTVL.

This rearrangement joins TRBV5-4 to TRBJ2-3; D gene unclear. Trimming removed 4 bases at V and 0 bases at J, with 6 bases between. The germline CDR1 and CDR2 sequences are SGHNT and YYREEE (reference sequence). This CDR3 spans 13 amino acids. CDR3 protein: CASSLLSTDTQYF. CDR3 DNA: TGTGCCAGCAGCCTCCTTAGCACAGATACGCAGTATTTT.

The V gene is TRBV2, the J gene TRBJ2-3; 13 bases line up with TRBD2. The trim removed 6 bases at V and 5 bases at J, leaving 8 bases unmatched. Germline V gene sequence: CDR1 SNHLY, CDR2 FYNNEI. CDR3 length equals 16 residues. The DNA for the CDR3 is TGTGCCAGCAGACCACTAGCGGGGGGGCGTCGAGATACGCAGTATTTT. As protein: CASRPLAGGRRDTQYF.

This sequence joins TRBV10-1 and TRBJ2-1, with D perhaps TRBD2 (6 bases). V lost 2 bases to trimming and J lost 2 bases, with 13 bases between them. The CDR3 has 16 residues. The V gene's germline CDR1 is WNHNN and CDR2 SYGVQD (reference sequence). The CDR3 nucleotides are TGCGCCAGCAGTGAGGAAGGGCGGGGACCCTACAATGAGCAGTTCTTC. Amino acid sequence: CASSEEGRGPYNEQFF.

As regards this clone: The junction departs from germline at one end; a sequencing error may be responsible. The genes are TRBV7-7 and TRBJ1-5; possible D gene TRBD1, 5 bases. This CDR3 has 15 residues. Germline loops: CDR1 SSHAT, CDR2 FNYEAQ (reference sequence). CDR3 sequence: CASSLPQGWDQPQHF. The DNA of the CDR3 is TGTGCTAGCAGCTTACCGCAGGGTTGGGATCAGCCCCAGCATTTT.

The rearrangement links TRBV28 to TRBJ2-1; D perhaps matches TRBD1 (5 bases). The V end was cut by 3 bases, the J end by 0 bases, with 9 bases between. Germline V CDR1 and CDR2: MDHEN, SYDVKM. The CDR3 loop spans 15 amino acids. The CDR3 loop is CASSLWGHSYNEQFF. The CDR3 region has the DNA TGTGCCAGCAGTTTGTGGGGCCACTCCTACAATGAGCAGTTCTTC. The whole variable domain, filled in from reference TRBV28 and TRBJ2-1, reads DVKVTQSSRYLVKRTGEKVFLECVQDMDHENMFWYRQDPGLGLRLIYFSYDVKMKEKGDIPEGYSVSREKKERFSLILESASTNQTSMYLCASSLWGHSYNEQFFGPGTRLTVL.

The J gene is TRBJ2-5, the V gene TRBV3-1 (or the pseudogene TRBV3-2); unclear D gene. The CDR3 is 12 residues long. Trimming removed 6 bases at V and 7 bases at J, with 12 bases between. Germline V CDR1 and CDR2: LGHDT, YNNKEL (reference sequence). This chain's CDR3 is CASRHGGGTQYF. The CDR3 region has the DNA TGTGCCAGCAGACACGGCGGCGGGACCCAGTACTTC.

This rearrangement joins TRBV9 to TRBJ2-5, with 9 bases fitting TRBD2. The V and J ends lost 3 bases and 5 bases, in that order; junction bases with no gene match: 8. The CDR3 is made up of 15 amino acids. CDR1 and CDR2 (germline): SGDLS, YYNGEE. In nucleotides, the CDR3 is TGTGCCAGCAGCGGTAGCGGGGGACGAGCCGAGACCCAGTACTTC. It specifies CASSGSGGRAETQYF. Looking up the rest from reference TRBV9 and TRBJ2-5 gives the full variable domain: DSGVTQTPKHLITATGQRVTLRCSPRSGDLSVYWYQQSLDQGLQFLIQYYNGEERAKGNILERFSAQQFPDLHSELNLSSLELGDSALYFCASSGSGGRAETQYFGPGTRLLVL.

The chain couples TRBV19 to TRBJ1-1; 7 bases match TRBD1. The CDR3 totals 13 residues. In germline, CDR1 is LNHDA, CDR2 SQIVND (reference sequence). The junction had 5 bases not matched to a gene; V was cut back by 5 bases and J by 5 bases. The CDR3 nucleotides read TGTGCCAGTAGTCTAACACAGGGGACTGAAGCTTTCTTT. It specifies CASSLTQGTEAFF.

This chain links TRBV4-1 with TRBJ1-3; D perhaps matches TRBD1 (6 bases). The V and J ends lost 0 bases and 1 base respectively, with 13 bases between them. This CDR3 region has 17 residues. Germline V gene sequence: CDR1 MGHRA, CDR2 YSYEKL. The CDR3 sequence: CASSQDLRGASGNTIYF. CDR3 DNA sequence: TGCGCCAGCAGCCAAGATCTTCGGGGGGCATCTGGAAACACCATATATTTT.

The chain recombines TRBV5-6 with TRBJ2-2; possible D gene TRBD1, 6 bases. The CDR3 is made up of 16 amino acids. Trimming pared 0 bases from V and 7 bases from J, leaving 16 bases between. CDR1 SGHDT and CDR2 YYEEEE come from the germline V gene. DNA for the CDR3: TGTGCCAGCAGCTTGGATTTTGGCCAGGGGATCGGGGAGCTGTTTTTT. Translating gives CASSLDFGQGIGELFF.

This clone was seen a handful of times. The V gene is TRBV9, the J gene TRBJ1-1, with D possibly TRBD1 on 6 matching bases. Between the trimmed V and J ends, which lost 4 bases and 1 base, there was a span of 11 bases. Germline CDR1 SGDLS, CDR2 YYNGEE. The CDR3 runs 14 residues. The CDR3 sequence: CASSPQTGNTEAFF. The CDR3 DNA follows: TGTGCCAGCAGCCCCCAGACAGGGAACACTGAAGCTTTCTTT.